There are a few counts of the clone carrying this T cell receptor delta chain. Its target is unknown. It differs at one base from a far larger clone, so likely a read error. The same CDR3 is also encoded by other DNA sequences in this sample. Germline CDR1 reads TSWWSYY; CDR2 reads QGS. The CDR3 runs 16 residues. These data are taken from a study of γδ T cells in repeated Plasmodium falciparum infection. Study observations and caveats: Vdelta2-negative gammadelta repertoires, largely Vdelta1+, seemingly showed infection-driven waves of new clonal selection.

Bulk repertoires came from Vgamma9/Vdelta2+ or Vdelta2-negative gammadelta T cells flow-sorted from PBMC. TCRdb fed the multiplex PCR reads into CATT to redo clone calling. The repertoire holds 90,000 to 95,000 delta-chain clones, 0.95% to 1% seen once, with approximately 9.6% in the top ten. The receptor was isolated from a pool of human donors (malaria-infected and uninfected, not separated). A V gene of TRDV1 was called, but no J gene was assigned; no DNA check was done on the table's D call, TRDD3. What was sequenced was gamma-delta T cells from blood. CDR3 bases: TGTGCTCTTGGGGGCCGCTCCGCTTTCCACACCGATAAGCTCATCTTT. Protein sequence: CALGGRSAFHTDKLIF.